What follows are 11 T cell receptor beta chains derived from one specimen sequenced in a study of blood T cell repertoires in COVID-19. TCRdb keeps only in-frame clones here, not all; method: immunoSEQ multiplex PCR. In the table there are approximately 380,000 clones, more than 75% of which are singletons. The specimen sequenced was PBMCs or T cells enriched from blood (not recorded which). The receptors originated from a woman between 18 and 29 years old who had recovered from COVID-19.

In nucleotides, the CDR3 is TGTGCCAGCTCACCCCCAGACGGGGTAGGGGAGACCCAGTACTTC. The encoded protein is CASSPPDGVGETQYF. The genes are TRBV18 and TRBJ2-5; D is perhaps TRBD2 (5 bases). The CDR3 has 15 residues. The germline CDR1 and CDR2 sequences are KGHSH and LQKENI. Trimming left V 3 bases short and J 5 bases short, with 16 bases between.

This clone was seen only a few times. V and J are TRBV7-2 and TRBJ1-4; 7 bases line up with TRBD1. This CDR3 comprises 18 residues. Germline assignment: CDR1 SGHTA and CDR2 FQGNSA. Losses at the gene ends were 3 bases for V and 1 base for J; bases not matched to a gene: 11. This chain's CDR3 is CASSLGDSWLKTNEKLFF. As DNA, the CDR3 is TGTGCCAGCAGCTTGGGGGACAGTTGGTTGAAAACTAATGAAAAACTGTTTTTT.

The rearrangement joins TRBV21-1 to TRBJ1-5; TRBD1, as called in the table, went unchecked against the DNA. TRBV21-1 represents a pseudogene. The CDR3 is made up of 15 amino acids. CDR3 coding DNA: TGTGCCAGCAGCAATGCAGGGGGACGGAATCAGCCCCAGCATTTT. Its protein product is CASSNAGGRNQPQHF.

This rearrangement joins TRBV6-6 to TRBJ1-2, with D possibly being TRBD1 (5 bases). V lost 4 bases and J lost 4, with 13 bases in between. From germline, CDR1 is MNHNY and CDR2 SVGAGI (reference sequence). The CDR3 runs 14 residues. This chain's CDR3 is CASSSLGVGYGYTF. The CDR3 DNA reads TGTGCCAGCAGTTCGCTAGGGGTCGGCTATGGCTACACCTTC.

Regarding this clone: The sample contains more than one DNA sequence encoding this CDR3. This rearrangement joins TRBV2 to TRBJ1-3, with a tentative D call TRBD1 (6 bases). From germline, CDR1 is SNHLY and CDR2 FYNNEI. V shed 6 bases and J shed 3 bases, with 9 bases lying between them. The CDR3 is 13 amino acids. The CDR3 spells CASRLDSGNTIYF. In DNA form, the CDR3 reads TGTGCCAGCAGGTTGGACAGTGGAAACACCATATATTTT.

The J gene is TRBJ1-6, the V gene TRBV5-1; 8 bases are a match to TRBD1. Trimming removed 4 bases from V and 11 bases from J; junction bases left unmatched: 14. The V gene's germline CDR1 is SGHRS and CDR2 YFSETQ. The CDR3 contains 16 residues. CDR3 sequence (DNA): TGCGCCAGCAGCCAACCTTCGACAGGGGAGGTAACACCCCTCCACTTT. Protein sequence: CASSQPSTGEVTPLHF.

The chain joins TRBV5-1 to TRBJ2-1, with 7 bases fitting TRBD2. Germline V lookup: CDR1 SGHRS, CDR2 YFSETQ. CDR3 size: 13 residues. Unmatched junction bases numbered 7, after V lost 5 bases and J lost 8 bases. CDR3 nucleotide sequence: TGCGCCAGCAGGCGAGCGGGGTACCATGAGCAGTTCTTC. This sequence encodes CASRRAGYHEQFF.

V and J are TRBV2 and TRBJ1-6; D unclear. The V end lost 4 bases, the J end lost 8 bases, and 12 bases lay between the germline ends. This CDR3 is built from 14 residues. Germline V gene data show CDR1 as SNHLY and CDR2 as FYNNEI. The CDR3 spells CASSVRDIDSPLHF. The CDR3 nucleotides read TGTGCCAGCAGTGTCCGGGATATCGATTCACCCCTCCACTTT.

This sequence joins TRBV19 and TRBJ1-1, with 8 bases lining up with TRBD1. The germline V gene encodes CDR1 LNHDA and CDR2 SQIVND (reference sequence). This CDR3 region has 15 residues. The ends lost 5 bases at V and 2 bases at J; junction bases unmatched: 7. Here the CDR3 DNA reads TGTGCCAGTAGTCCCATGACAGGGGTCAACACTGAAGCTTTCTTT. Residues: CASSPMTGVNTEAFF.

The chain recombines TRBV7-9 with TRBJ2-4, with D maybe TRBD2 (6 bases). Germline CDR1 reads SEHNR; CDR2 reads FQNEAQ (reference sequence). V was shortened by 5 bases and J by 0 bases, with 11 bases between the two germline ends. This CDR3 spans 15 amino acids. The CDR3 sequence: CASSPGDLAKNIQYF. In DNA, the CDR3 is TGTGCCAGCAGCCCGGGGGATCTAGCCAAAAACATTCAGTACTTC. Based on the CDR3 plus reference TRBV7-9 and TRBJ2-4, the full variable domain is DTGVSQNPRHKITKRGQNVTFRCDPISEHNRLYWYRQTLGQGPEFLTYFQNEAQLEKSRLLSDRFSAERPKGSFSTLEIQRTEQGDSAMYLCASSPGDLAKNIQYFGAGTRLSVL.

J is TRBJ2-7 and V is TRBV3-1 (or the pseudogene TRBV3-2), with D perhaps TRBD2 (6 bases). The ends were cut back, 3 bases at V and 3 bases at J, with 12 bases in the middle. There are 14 residues in the CDR3. Germline values: CDR1 LGHDT, CDR2 YNNKEL (reference sequence). The CDR3 is CASSQLEGHYEQYF. In nucleotides, the CDR3 is TGTGCCAGCAGCCAGTTGGAGGGCCACTACGAGCAGTACTTC.